These 25 T cell receptor beta chains were all obtained from the same sample, sequenced in a study of T cells expressing NK-cell markers. For each CDR3 protein, TCRdb gives one entry from its re-call of the 5' RACE reads, without DNA. The repertoire table contains roughly 350,000 distinct CDR3 sequences. Sequencing was done on a sample of blood T cells: a sorted CD56 or NKG2C T cell subset, CD4+ or CD8+ T cells, or bulk PBMC T cells (not recorded which). The source is a man aged 18-70 years in good health.

J is TRBJ1-5 and V is TRBV6-1. The germline gives CDR1 MNHNS, CDR2 SASEGT. The CDR3 sequence is 16 residues long. The CDR3 region is CASSRTVGNSNQPQHF.

The J gene is TRBJ2-7, the V gene TRBV6-2 or TRBV6-3; TCRdb calls TRBD2, which cannot be checked without DNA. The CDR3 has 14 residues. Germline assignment: CDR1 MNHEY and CDR2 SVGEGT. CDR3 protein: CASRNLATSYEQYF.

The chain carries TRBV20-1 and TRBJ2-1; there is no DNA to check the TCRdb D call of TRBD2. Germline V gene data show CDR1 as DFQATT and CDR2 as SNEGSKA (reference sequence). This CDR3 has 14 amino acids. CDR3 amino acids: CSAPSGTGYNEQFF.

This chain links TRBV7-8 with TRBJ2-1; TCRdb designates TRBD2, a call that cannot be tested without DNA. The CDR3 has 17 residues. From germline, CDR1 is SGHVS and CDR2 FQNEAQ. The CDR3 reads CASSPHRAQARDNEQFF.

The rearrangement uses TRBV6-1 and TRBJ2-1. CDR3 length: 13 residues. The germline V gene encodes CDR1 MNHNS and CDR2 SASEGT. This CDR3 reads CASYARAFNEQFF.

The gene calls are TRBV20-1 and TRBJ1-1. From germline, CDR1 is DFQATT and CDR2 SNEGSKA (reference sequence). This CDR3 is 14 amino acids long. The CDR3: CSARRPQVGTEAFF.

The chain has TRBV10-3 and TRBJ2-5; TCRdb lists TRBD2, though no DNA is available to test this call. The CDR3 consists of 17 residues. Germline CDR1 and CDR2: ENHRY and SYGVKD. CDR3 protein: CAARGTSGVPYQETQYF.

The rearrangement uses TRBV20-1 and TRBJ1-1. CDR3 length: 11 amino acids. Germline V lookup: CDR1 DFQATT, CDR2 SNEGSKA (reference sequence). The CDR3 sequence is CSGTYDTEAFF.

This rearrangement joins TRBV5-6 to TRBJ1-3; TCRdb returns TRBD1, unconfirmable since there is no DNA. From germline, CDR1 is SGHDT and CDR2 YYEEEE. There are 17 residues in the CDR3. CDR3 protein: CASSSRGQGAMRNTIYF.

V and J are TRBV11-2 and TRBJ2-5; there is no DNA to check the TCRdb D call of TRBD2. The CDR3 runs 15 residues. CDR1 is SGHAT, CDR2 FQNNGV, per germline. The CDR3 protein is CASSFSSAAPETQYF.

This chain uses TRBV7-2 with TRBJ2-7; TCRdb reports TRBD1, a call that lacks DNA to check it against. The CDR3 is 13 residues long. Germline values: CDR1 SGHTA, CDR2 FQGNSA. The CDR3 is CASTDRGKYEQYF. Drawing the rest from reference TRBV7-2 and TRBJ2-7, the complete variable domain is GAGVSQSPSNKVTEKGKDVELRCDPISGHTALYWYRQSLGQGLEFLIYFQGNSAPDKSGLPSDRFSAERTGGSVSTLTIQRTQQEDSAVYLCASTDRGKYEQYFGPGTRLTVT.

The chain links TRBV18 to TRBJ2-2; TCRdb lists TRBD2, though no DNA is available to test this call. Germline loops: CDR1 KGHSH, CDR2 LQKENI. The CDR3 consists of 15 residues. The CDR3 loop is CASSPGLLHTGELFF.

V is TRBV2 and J is TRBJ2-1; TCRdb returns TRBD1, unconfirmable since there is no DNA. Germline lookup yields CDR1 SNHLY and CDR2 FYNNEI. CDR3 length: 12 amino acids. The CDR3 protein is CASSGQGPGQFF.

The genes are TRBV7-9 and TRBJ2-1; the TCRdb D gene call, TRBD1, has no DNA to confirm it. This CDR3 contains 14 residues. CDR1 and CDR2 (germline): SEHNR, FQNEAQ (reference sequence). This CDR3 is CASSLDQGHNEQIF.

The V and J genes are TRBV10-3 and TRBJ2-7. Germline CDR1 is ENHRY and CDR2 is SYGVKD. The CDR3 consists of 13 residues. The CDR3 sequence is CAISGGRSYEQYF.

This rearrangement joins TRBV3-1 to TRBJ2-5; TCRdb's D call, TRBD1, is unchecked because there is no DNA. Looked up from germline, CDR1 is LGHDT and CDR2 is YNNKEL (reference sequence). The CDR3 length is 13 residues. The CDR3: CASSHRGGETQYF.

This chain joins TRBV20-1 and TRBJ1-6; with no DNA, the TCRdb D assignment of TRBD1 cannot be verified. The CDR3 loop spans 14 amino acids. Germline-derived CDR1 and CDR2 are DFQATT and SNEGSKA (reference sequence). CDR3: CSATREGGHSPLHF.

CDR3 residues: CASSVNRGTIGTEAFF. The chain has TRBV18 and TRBJ1-1; TCRdb names TRBD1, which stays unverified in the absence of DNA. Germline V lookup: CDR1 KGHSH, CDR2 LQKENI. The CDR3 runs to 16 residues.

The chain links TRBV11-3 to TRBJ2-1; the D call of TRBD2 rests on TCRdb alone, since no DNA is present to check it. The CDR3 sequence is 16 residues long. CDR1 is SGHNT, CDR2 YENEEA, per germline. This CDR3 reads CASSLGVAGGYNEQFF.

This rearrangement joins TRBV15 to TRBJ1-5; the D call of TRBD1 rests on TCRdb alone, since no DNA is present to check it. Germline V gene data show CDR1 as LNHNV and CDR2 as YYDKDF (reference sequence). There are 19 residues in the CDR3. The CDR3 loop reads CATSRTLGQWGYSNQPQHF.

The chain has TRBV19 and TRBJ2-6; TCRdb reports TRBD1, a call that lacks DNA to check it against. The CDR3 loop spans 19 amino acids. CDR1 and CDR2 from the germline V gene are LNHDA and SQIVND (reference sequence). The CDR3 sequence is CASSTHSRQGGSGANVLTF.

CDR3 region: CASSELGAPDNSPLHF. The genes are TRBV6-1 and TRBJ1-6. Germline V gene sequence: CDR1 MNHNS, CDR2 SASEGT. CDR3 length equals 16 residues.

The J gene is TRBJ2-1, the V gene TRBV4-1; TCRdb's D gene call, TRBD2, goes unchecked for lack of DNA. The CDR3 extends over 15 amino acids. Germline assignment: CDR1 MGHRA and CDR2 YSYEKL. The CDR3 loop is CASSQAPNTAGEQFF.

CDR3 region: CASSHGYRGYNSPLHF. The V gene is TRBV4-1, the J gene TRBJ1-6; TCRdb's D call of TRBD1 is untestable without DNA. The CDR3 runs to 16 residues. Germline V gene sequence: CDR1 MGHRA, CDR2 YSYEKL.

CDR3 protein: CASSLSGPNTEAFF. This chain connects TRBV7-3 to TRBJ1-1. CDR1 and CDR2 from the germline V gene are SGHTA and FQGTGA. CDR3 length equals 14 residues.